This T cell receptor beta chain was captured by sequencing in a study of blood T cell repertoires in COVID-19. V shed 0 bases and J 3 bases; nucleotides not matched to a gene: 2. Germline values: CDR1 SGHRS, CDR2 YFSETQ. There are 16 residues in the CDR3. In the authors' methods: Amplification of reference gene primers was used by the study to estimate nucleated cell counts. Profiling relied on immunoSEQ multiplex PCR, and the TCRdb table lists in-frame clones only, not all of them. The DNA was the basis for D and trimming; V, J and clone size are from that table. The repertoire holds approximately 300,000 clones, approximately 84% seen once, with around 14% in the top ten. Seattle enrolled patients during active infection and tracked them longitudinally. This clone was counted between two and nine times.

This TCR derives from a person aged 65-85 years with COVID-19, enrolled during active disease. The V call is TRBV5-1, the J call TRBJ2-1, with TRBD2 identical over 11 bases. The sequencing sample was made of peripheral blood. DNA of the CDR3: TGCGCCAGCAGCTTGGGAGGACTAGCGGGCTACAATGAGCAGTTCTTC. Its protein product is CASSLGGLAGYNEQFF.